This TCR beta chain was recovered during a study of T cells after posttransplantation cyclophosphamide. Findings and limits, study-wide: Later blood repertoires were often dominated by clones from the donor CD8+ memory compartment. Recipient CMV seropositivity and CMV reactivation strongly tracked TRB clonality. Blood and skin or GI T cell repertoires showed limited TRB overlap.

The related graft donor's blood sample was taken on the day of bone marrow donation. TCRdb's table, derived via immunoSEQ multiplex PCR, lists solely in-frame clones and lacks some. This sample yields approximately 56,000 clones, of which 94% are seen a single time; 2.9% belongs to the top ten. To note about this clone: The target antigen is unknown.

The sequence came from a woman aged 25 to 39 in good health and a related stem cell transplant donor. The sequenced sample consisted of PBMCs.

CDR3 amino acids: CSVVRTGSDGYTF. In DNA, the CDR3 is TGCAGCGTTGTAAGGACGGGGTCGGATGGCTACACCTTC. V usage is TRBV29-1 and J usage is TRBJ1-2; no clear D gene. Trimming cost V 4 bases and J 6 bases, with 15 bases left between them. Germline-derived CDR1 and CDR2 are SQVTM and ANQGSEA. The length of the CDR3 is 13 residues.